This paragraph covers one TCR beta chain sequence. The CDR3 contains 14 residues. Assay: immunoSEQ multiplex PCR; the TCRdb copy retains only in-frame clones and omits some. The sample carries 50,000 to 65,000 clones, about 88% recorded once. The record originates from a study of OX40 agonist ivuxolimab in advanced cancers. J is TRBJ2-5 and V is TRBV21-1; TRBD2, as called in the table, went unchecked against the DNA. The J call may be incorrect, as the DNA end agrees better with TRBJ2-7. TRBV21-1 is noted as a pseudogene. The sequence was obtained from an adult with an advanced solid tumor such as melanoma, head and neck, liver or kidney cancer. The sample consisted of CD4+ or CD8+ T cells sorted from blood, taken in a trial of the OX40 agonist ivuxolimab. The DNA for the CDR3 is TGTGCCAGCAACCAAAGGAGAAAAGACTACGAGCAGTACTTC. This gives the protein CASNQRRKDYEQYF.